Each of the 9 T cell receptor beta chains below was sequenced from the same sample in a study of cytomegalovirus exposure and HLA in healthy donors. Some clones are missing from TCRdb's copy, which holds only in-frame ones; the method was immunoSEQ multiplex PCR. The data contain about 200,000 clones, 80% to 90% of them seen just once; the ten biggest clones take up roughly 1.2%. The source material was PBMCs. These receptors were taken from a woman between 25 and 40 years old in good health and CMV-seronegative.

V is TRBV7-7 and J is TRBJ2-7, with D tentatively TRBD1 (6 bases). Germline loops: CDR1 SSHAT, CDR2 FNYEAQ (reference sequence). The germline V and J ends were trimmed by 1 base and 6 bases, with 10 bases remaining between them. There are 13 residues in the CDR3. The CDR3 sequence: CASSLGGGGEQYF. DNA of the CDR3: TGTGCCAGCAGCTTAGGAGGGGGTGGCGAGCAGTACTTC. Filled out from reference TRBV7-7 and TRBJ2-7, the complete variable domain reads GAGVSQSPRYKVTKRGQDVTLRCDPISSHATLYWYQQALGQGPEFLTYFNYEAQPDKSGLPSDRFSAERPEGSISTLTIQRTEQRDSAMYRCASSLGGGGEQYFGPGTRLTVT.

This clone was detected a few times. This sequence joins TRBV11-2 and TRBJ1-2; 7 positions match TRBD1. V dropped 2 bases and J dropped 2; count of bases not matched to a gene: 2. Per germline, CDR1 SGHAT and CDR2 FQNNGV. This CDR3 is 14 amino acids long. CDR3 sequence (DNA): TGTGCCAGCAGCTTATTGGGACAGAACTATGGCTACACCTTC. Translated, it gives CASSLLGQNYGYTF. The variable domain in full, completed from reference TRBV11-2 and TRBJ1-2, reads EAGVAQSPRYKIIEKRQSVAFWCNPISGHATLYWYQQILGQGPKLLIQFQNNGVVDDSQLPKDRFSAERLKGVDSTLKIQPAKLEDSAVYLCASSLLGQNYGYTFGSGTRLTVV.

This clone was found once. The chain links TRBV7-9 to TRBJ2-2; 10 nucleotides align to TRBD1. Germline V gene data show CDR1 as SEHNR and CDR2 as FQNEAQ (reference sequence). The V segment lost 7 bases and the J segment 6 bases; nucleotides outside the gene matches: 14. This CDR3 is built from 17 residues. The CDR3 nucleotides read TGTGCCAGCAACCCACTTGACAGGGGGCTTGGCGCCGGGGAGCTGTTTTTT. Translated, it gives CASNPLDRGLGAGELFF.

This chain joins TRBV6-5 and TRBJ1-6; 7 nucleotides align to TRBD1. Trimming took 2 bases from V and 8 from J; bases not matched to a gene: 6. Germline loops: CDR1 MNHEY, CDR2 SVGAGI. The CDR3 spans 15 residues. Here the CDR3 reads CASSYTTGTDSPLHF. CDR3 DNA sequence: TGTGCCAGCAGTTACACGACAGGGACTGATTCACCCCTCCACTTT.

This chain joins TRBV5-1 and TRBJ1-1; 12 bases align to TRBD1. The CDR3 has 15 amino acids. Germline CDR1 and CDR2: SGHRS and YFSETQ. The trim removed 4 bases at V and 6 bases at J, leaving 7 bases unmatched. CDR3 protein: CASSGGTGGLAEAFF. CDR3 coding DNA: TGCGCCAGCAGCGGCGGGACAGGGGGCCTCGCTGAAGCTTTCTTT.

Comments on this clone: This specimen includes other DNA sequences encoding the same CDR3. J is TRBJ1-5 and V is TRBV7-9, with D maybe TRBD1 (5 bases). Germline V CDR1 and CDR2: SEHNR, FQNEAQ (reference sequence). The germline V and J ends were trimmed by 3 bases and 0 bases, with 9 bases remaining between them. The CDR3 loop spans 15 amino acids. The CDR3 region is CASSLGGYSNQPQHF. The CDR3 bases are TGTGCCAGCAGCTTGGGGGGTTATAGCAATCAGCCCCAGCATTTT.

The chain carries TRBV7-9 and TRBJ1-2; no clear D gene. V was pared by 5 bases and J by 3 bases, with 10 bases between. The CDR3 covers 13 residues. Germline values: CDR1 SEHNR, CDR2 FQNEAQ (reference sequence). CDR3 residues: CASSPGRDYGYTF. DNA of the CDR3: TGTGCCAGCAGCCCCGGGCGGGACTATGGCTACACCTTC.

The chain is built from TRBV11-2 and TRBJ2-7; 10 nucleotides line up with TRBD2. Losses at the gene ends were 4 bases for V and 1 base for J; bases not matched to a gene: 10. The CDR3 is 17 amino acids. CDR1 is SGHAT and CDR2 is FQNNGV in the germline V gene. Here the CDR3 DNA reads TGTGCCAGCAGCTCCTATTCTAGCGGGAGAGGGTCCTACGAGCAGTACTTC. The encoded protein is CASSSYSSGRGSYEQYF.

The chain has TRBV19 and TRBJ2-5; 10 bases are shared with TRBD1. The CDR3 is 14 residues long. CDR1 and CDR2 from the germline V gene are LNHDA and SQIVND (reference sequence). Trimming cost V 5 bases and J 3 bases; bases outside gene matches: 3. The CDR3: CASSRGTGEETQYF. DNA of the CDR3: TGTGCCAGTAGTCGTGGGACAGGGGAAGAGACCCAGTACTTC.